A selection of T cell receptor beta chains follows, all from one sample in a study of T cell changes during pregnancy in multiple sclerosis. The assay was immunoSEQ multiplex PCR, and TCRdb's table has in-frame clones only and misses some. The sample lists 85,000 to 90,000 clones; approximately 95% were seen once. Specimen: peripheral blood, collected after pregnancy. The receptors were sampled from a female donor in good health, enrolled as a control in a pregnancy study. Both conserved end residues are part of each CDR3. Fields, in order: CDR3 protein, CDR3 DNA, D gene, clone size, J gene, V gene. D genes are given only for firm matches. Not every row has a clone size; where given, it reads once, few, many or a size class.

CDR3 protein: CASTRTHSYEQCF
CDR3 DNA: TGTGCCAGCACCCGGACTCATTCCTACGAGCAGTGCTTC
D gene: NA
clone size: NA
J gene: TRBJ2-7
V gene: TRBV7-2

CDR3 protein: CASSDESRFSGLAGGSSTDTQYF
CDR3 DNA: TGTGCCAGCAGTGATGAGTCGCGTTTTTCGGGACTAGCGGGAGGGTCTAGCACAGATACGCAGTATTTT
D gene: TRBD2
clone size: NA
J gene: TRBJ2-3
V gene: TRBV2

CDR3 protein: CASSSPGQGRYGYTF
CDR3 DNA: TGTGCCAGCAGCTCCCCGGGACAGGGACGCTATGGCTACACCTTC
D gene: TRBD1
clone size: NA
J gene: TRBJ1-2
V gene: TRBV27

CDR3 protein: CASSSTLATEAFF
CDR3 DNA: TGTGCCAGCAGTTCCACGTTGGCCACTGAAGCTTTCTTT
D gene: NA
clone size: NA
J gene: TRBJ1-1
V gene: TRBV27

CDR3 protein: CASSSQAYRTDTQYF
CDR3 DNA: TGTGCCAGCAGTTCACAAGCGTATCGGACAGATACGCAGTATTTT
D gene: NA
clone size: NA
J gene: TRBJ2-3
V gene: TRBV27

CDR3 protein: CASSRGGSTDTQYF
CDR3 DNA: TGTGCCAGCTCACGAGGGGGTAGCACAGATACGCAGTATTTT
D gene: NA
clone size: NA
J gene: TRBJ2-3
V gene: TRBV18

CDR3 protein: CAWSGGYTEAFF
CDR3 DNA: TGTGCCTGGAGCGGGGGGTACACTGAAGCTTTCTTT
D gene: NA
clone size: few
J gene: TRBJ1-1
V gene: TRBV30

CDR3 protein: CASRIGTVGNQPQHF
CDR3 DNA: TGTGCCAGCAGGATAGGGACAGTCGGCAATCAGCCCCAGCATTTT
D gene: TRBD1
clone size: once
J gene: TRBJ1-5
V gene: TRBV6-6

CDR3 protein: CASSQVTGGPIEQYF
CDR3 DNA: TGTGCCAGCAGCCAAGTGACAGGGGGCCCCATCGAGCAGTACTTC
D gene: TRBD1
clone size: NA
J gene: TRBJ2-7
V gene: TRBV4-2

CDR3 protein: CASSFFARGEANEQFF
CDR3 DNA: TGTGCCAGCAGCTTTTTCGCCCGGGGGGAAGCGAATGAGCAGTTCTTC
D gene: TRBD2
clone size: NA
J gene: TRBJ2-1
V gene: TRBV5-6

CDR3 protein: CASSPRDRVTGELFF
CDR3 DNA: TGTGCCAGCAGCCCCCGGGACAGGGTCACCGGGGAGCTGTTTTTT
D gene: TRBD1
clone size: once
J gene: TRBJ2-2
V gene: TRBV5-8

CDR3 protein: CATEQGYSNQPQHF
CDR3 DNA: TGTGCCACCGAACAGGGGTATAGCAATCAGCCCCAGCATTTT
D gene: TRBD1
clone size: NA
J gene: TRBJ1-5
V gene: TRBV10-3

CDR3 protein: CASSYWDRNQAFF
CDR3 DNA: TGTGCCAGCAGTTACTGGGACAGGAACCAAGCTTTCTTT
D gene: TRBD1
clone size: NA
J gene: TRBJ1-1
V gene: TRBV6-6

CDR3 protein: CASSEQGETQYF
CDR3 DNA: TGCGCCAGCAGCGAGCAGGGAGAGACCCAGTACTTC
D gene: NA
clone size: NA
J gene: TRBJ2-5
V gene: TRBV5-1

CDR3 protein: CASSLDQDRVEQYF
CDR3 DNA: TGCGCCAGCAGCTTGGATCAGGACAGAGTCGAGCAGTACTTC
D gene: NA
clone size: NA
J gene: TRBJ2-7
V gene: TRBV5-1

CDR3 protein: CASSQVLGGYSYEQYF
CDR3 DNA: TGCGCCAGCAGCCAAGTCCTTGGCGGGTACTCCTACGAGCAGTACTTC
D gene: NA
clone size: NA
J gene: TRBJ2-7
V gene: TRBV4-1

CDR3 protein: CASSLLAGVTSGEQFF
CDR3 DNA: TGTGCCAGCAGCCTACTAGCGGGAGTGACCTCGGGTGAGCAGTTCTTC
D gene: TRBD2
clone size: NA
J gene: TRBJ2-1
V gene: TRBV7-8

CDR3 protein: CASGTSQYF
CDR3 DNA: TGCGCCAGCGGGACTTCGCAGTATTTT
D gene: NA
clone size: once
J gene: TRBJ2-3
V gene: TRBV10-1

CDR3 protein: CASSGLGGPQYF
CDR3 DNA: TGTGCCAGCAGCGGACTAGGCGGGCCCCAGTACTTC
D gene: TRBD2
clone size: NA
J gene: TRBJ2-5
V gene: TRBV5-8

CDR3 protein: CASSPDMSYGYTF
CDR3 DNA: TGCGCCAGCAGCCCGGACATGTCCTATGGCTACACCTTC
D gene: NA
clone size: NA
J gene: TRBJ1-2
V gene: TRBV5-1

CDR3 protein: CASRATDGNNYTF
CDR3 DNA: TGTGCCAGCAGAGCGACAGACGGTAACAACTACACCTTC
D gene: NA
clone size: NA
J gene: TRBJ1-2
V gene: TRBV27

CDR3 protein: CASSGWQTRGGELFF
CDR3 DNA: TGTGCCAGCAGCGGTTGGCAGACTAGGGGCGGGGAGCTGTTTTTT
D gene: NA
clone size: NA
J gene: TRBJ2-2
V gene: TRBV9

CDR3 protein: CASSDQAGTDTQYF
CDR3 DNA: TGCGCCAGCAGCGACCAAGCGGGAACAGATACGCAGTATTTT
D gene: TRBD2
clone size: NA
J gene: TRBJ2-3
V gene: TRBV5-1

CDR3 protein: CASSLRGDRSDTQYF
CDR3 DNA: TGTGCCAGCAGCCTACGGGGCGACAGGTCAGATACGCAGTATTTT
D gene: NA
clone size: few
J gene: TRBJ2-3
V gene: TRBV27